The 22 T cell receptor beta chains given below trace back to one sample, sequenced in a study of blood T cell repertoires in COVID-19. Method: immunoSEQ multiplex PCR; TCRdb's copy keeps in-frame clones and lacks some. The sample lists about 120,000 clones; approximately 83% were seen once. The sample taken for sequencing was peripheral blood. All receptors come from a woman older than 75 with acute or convalescent COVID-19.

The chain combines TRBV5-1 with TRBJ1-1; perhaps TRBD1 as D (5 bases). Germline V gives CDR1 SGHRS, CDR2 YFSETQ. V dropped 1 base and J dropped 0 bases, with 7 bases sitting between them. This CDR3 has 14 amino acids. The CDR3: CASSLRGMNTEAFF. As DNA, the CDR3 is TGCGCCAGCAGCTTGAGGGGAATGAACACTGAAGCTTTCTTT.

This chain links TRBV28 with TRBJ2-7; TRBD1 agrees at 9 bases. The CDR3 is made up of 15 amino acids. V was pared by 5 bases and J by 3 bases, with 8 bases of the junction left unmatched. The V gene's germline CDR1 is MDHEN and CDR2 SYDVKM. The CDR3 loop reads CASSPNRGQGYEQYV. The CDR3 DNA reads TGTGCCAGCAGTCCGAACAGGGGGCAAGGCTACGAGCAGTACGTC.

This chain connects TRBV6-5 to TRBJ1-5; a possible D gene is TRBD1 (6 bases). The V end lost 6 bases, the J end lost 3 bases, and 15 bases lay between the germline ends. The CDR3 spans 15 residues. CDR1 and CDR2 (germline): MNHEY, SVGAGI. The CDR3 loop reads CASRGTDRLNQPQHF. The CDR3 DNA follows: TGTGCCAGCAGGGGGACCGACAGGCTCAATCAGCCCCAGCATTTT.

V is TRBV2 and J is TRBJ1-2; D is undetermined. CDR3 length: 13 amino acids. Per the germline V gene, CDR1 is SNHLY and CDR2 is FYNNEI. V was trimmed by 5 bases and J by 8 bases, leaving 15 bases between them. CDR3 nucleotide sequence: TGTGCCAGCAGTCGAACGGGGTGGGAAGGCTACACCTTC. Its protein is CASSRTGWEGYTF.

V is TRBV7-3 and J is TRBJ1-1; no reliable D call. The germline V and J ends were trimmed by 4 bases and 4 bases, with 16 bases remaining between them. Looked up from germline, CDR1 is SGHTA and CDR2 is FQGTGA. This CDR3 spans 15 amino acids. CDR3 in amino acids: CASSSLSAGSTEAFF. The CDR3 bases are TGTGCCAGCAGCTCACTCTCGGCCGGGAGCACTGAAGCTTTCTTT.

V usage is TRBV18 and J usage is TRBJ2-6; 7 bases agree with TRBD1. In germline, CDR1 is KGHSH, CDR2 LQKENI. CDR3 length: 19 residues. Germline trimming cut 6 bases from V and 0 bases from J; bases unmatched to any gene: 14. CDR3 amino acids: CASSERLGTAGSGANVLTF. CDR3 coding DNA: TGTGCCAGCTCGGAACGTCTAGGGACAGCCGGCTCTGGGGCCAACGTCCTGACTTTC.

The chain couples TRBV5-4 to TRBJ2-2; TRBD1 matches at 8 bases. The CDR3 runs 14 residues. CDR1 is SGHNT and CDR2 is YYREEE in the germline V gene (reference sequence). The ends lost 9 bases at V and 1 base at J; junction bases unmatched: 5. Written as DNA, the CDR3 is TGTGCCATCCGGACAGGGCAGAACACCGGGGAGCTGTTTTTT. Protein product: CAIRTGQNTGELFF.

J is TRBJ1-1 and V is TRBV27, with 7 bases aligning to TRBD1. After removal of 2 bases from V and 1 base from J, the junction contained 10 bases not matched to a gene. This CDR3 region has 17 residues. Germline CDR1 is MNHEY and CDR2 is SMNVEV (reference sequence). DNA of the CDR3: TGTGCCAGCAGTTTAGGGCCAGGGGGATGGGGGAACACTGAAGCTTTCTTT. Its protein product is CASSLGPGGWGNTEAFF.

This clone is a singleton in its sample. The chain joins TRBV7-2 to TRBJ1-1; TRBD1 might be the D (5 bases). The V and J ends lost 8 bases and 2 bases respectively, with 12 bases between them. There are 13 residues in the CDR3. The germline V gene has CDR1 SGHTA and CDR2 FQGNSA. CDR3 loop: CASLPRGNTEAFF. CDR3 bases: TGTGCCAGCCTACCAAGGGGCAACACTGAAGCTTTCTTT.

The rearrangement links TRBV28 to TRBJ1-3; D unresolved. This CDR3 contains 16 residues. CDR1 and CDR2 from the germline V gene are MDHEN and SYDVKM. Trimming removed 8 bases from V and 1 base from J, with 18 bases in between. The CDR3 nucleotides are TGTGCCAGCCGGTCCTTCACGGGAGGGTCTGGAAACACCATATATTTT. This sequence encodes CASRSFTGGSGNTIYF.

V gene TRBV14 combines with J gene TRBJ2-3, with 7 bases aligning to TRBD2. Trimming removed 3 bases from V and 0 bases from J; junction bases left unmatched: 3. This CDR3 comprises 15 residues. Germline assignment: CDR1 SGHDN and CDR2 FVKESK. This chain's CDR3 is CASSQSGASTDTQYF. In nucleotides, the CDR3 is TGTGCCAGCAGCCAGAGCGGGGCCAGCACAGATACGCAGTATTTT. The full variable domain, rest sourced from reference TRBV14 and TRBJ2-3, is EAGVTQFPSHSVIEKGQTVTLRCDPISGHDNLYWYRRVMGKEIKFLLHFVKESKQDESGMPNNRFLAERTGGTYSTLKVQPAELEDSGVYFCASSQSGASTDTQYFGPGTRLTVL.

The genes are TRBV18 and TRBJ2-3; D uncertain. The germline CDR1 and CDR2 sequences are KGHSH and LQKENI. V was clipped by 0 bases and J by 1 base, with 8 bases between them. The CDR3 runs to 15 residues. CDR3 amino acids: CASSPPSRGTDTQYF. CDR3 nucleotides: TGTGCCAGCTCACCACCGTCTCGGGGCACAGATACGCAGTATTTT.

The chain combines TRBV10-3 with TRBJ2-1; 8 bases fit TRBD2. Trimming cost V 4 bases and J 6 bases; bases outside gene matches: 5. Germline CDR1 is ENHRY and CDR2 is SYGVKD. This CDR3 is 14 amino acids long. DNA of the CDR3: TGTGCCATCAGTGCCGGACTAGCTATCAATGAGCAGTTCTTC. As protein: CAISAGLAINEQFF.

V gene TRBV6-6 combines with J gene TRBJ1-1; a possible D gene is TRBD1 (6 bases). The CDR3 has 12 residues. Germline V gene lookup returns CDR1 MNHNY and CDR2 SVGAGI (reference sequence). V lost 6 bases, J lost 11 bases, and 16 bases lay in between. Written as DNA, the CDR3 is TGTGCCAGCAGCCGCACAGGGCTGGGGGCTTTCTTT. Protein sequence: CASSRTGLGAFF.

The chain couples TRBV19 to TRBJ1-6, with TRBD1 as a possible D gene (5 bases). V gave up 8 bases and J gave up 9 bases, with 11 bases separating them. This CDR3 has 12 amino acids. Germline V lookup: CDR1 LNHDA, CDR2 SQIVND (reference sequence). The CDR3 DNA follows: TGTGCCAGTTCGGGACTTGGTTCACCCCTCCACTTT. Translation: CASSGLGSPLHF.

The rearrangement uses TRBV28 and TRBJ1-5; TRBD1 agrees at 9 bases. The CDR3 is 17 residues long. Germline V gene data show CDR1 as MDHEN and CDR2 as SYDVKM. V gave up 5 bases and J gave up 0 bases; unmatched junction bases: 8. The CDR3 region is CASSLGQGHYSNQPQHF. CDR3 DNA sequence: TGTGCCAGCAGTCTAGGACAGGGGCACTATAGCAATCAGCCCCAGCATTTT.

The chain carries TRBV5-1 and TRBJ2-7, with D maybe TRBD2 (5 bases). The V and J ends lost 2 bases and 2 bases respectively, with 11 bases between them. CDR3 size: 14 residues. Germline V gene lookup returns CDR1 SGHRS and CDR2 YFSETQ. In DNA, the CDR3 is TGCGCCAGCAGCTTTATGGCGGGCCCCTACGAGCAGTACTTC. Its protein product is CASSFMAGPYEQYF.

The chain is built from TRBV6-6 and TRBJ1-3; a weak D match, TRBD1 (6 bases). Deletions cut 2 bases from V and 1 base from J, with 9 bases between. The CDR3 consists of 15 residues. CDR1 is MNHNY, CDR2 SVGAGI, per germline (reference sequence). CDR3: CASSYQGLSGNTIYF. The DNA for the CDR3 is TGTGCCAGCAGTTACCAGGGGTTATCTGGAAACACCATATATTTT.

This chain joins TRBV24-1 and TRBJ2-5; no clear D. Germline values: CDR1 KGHDR, CDR2 SFDVKD. The ends were cut back, 5 bases at V and 0 bases at J, with 6 bases in the middle. The CDR3 spans 13 residues. CDR3 sequence: CATSAQDQETQYF. DNA for the CDR3: TGTGCCACCAGTGCGCAGGACCAAGAGACCCAGTACTTC.

V and J are TRBV21-1 and TRBJ2-7; TRBD1 is taken as the D call from the table, unchecked against the DNA. TRBV21-1 is a documented pseudogene. The CDR3 has 14 amino acids. This CDR3 is CASSTWTGQCGQYV. DNA of the CDR3: TGTGCCAGCAGCACCTGGACCGGACAGTGCGGGCAGTACGTC.

V is TRBV3-1 (or the pseudogene TRBV3-2) and J is TRBJ1-1; the D is unclear. Germline loops: CDR1 LGHDT, CDR2 YNNKEL (reference sequence). The CDR3 spans 13 residues. The V and J ends lost 5 bases and 4 bases respectively, with 11 bases between them. Written as DNA, the CDR3 is TGTGCCAGCAGCTGGGGAGTGGGCACTGAAGCTTTCTTT. It specifies CASSWGVGTEAFF.

The chain uses TRBV2 and TRBJ1-1; TRBD1 aligns across 7 bases. V shed 8 bases, J shed 4 bases, and the junction held 4 bases outside the gene matches. The CDR3 loop spans 12 amino acids. The V gene's germline CDR1 is SNHLY and CDR2 FYNNEI. CDR3: CASGTDSTEAFF. For the CDR3, the DNA is TGTGCCAGCGGGACAGACTCCACTGAAGCTTTCTTT.